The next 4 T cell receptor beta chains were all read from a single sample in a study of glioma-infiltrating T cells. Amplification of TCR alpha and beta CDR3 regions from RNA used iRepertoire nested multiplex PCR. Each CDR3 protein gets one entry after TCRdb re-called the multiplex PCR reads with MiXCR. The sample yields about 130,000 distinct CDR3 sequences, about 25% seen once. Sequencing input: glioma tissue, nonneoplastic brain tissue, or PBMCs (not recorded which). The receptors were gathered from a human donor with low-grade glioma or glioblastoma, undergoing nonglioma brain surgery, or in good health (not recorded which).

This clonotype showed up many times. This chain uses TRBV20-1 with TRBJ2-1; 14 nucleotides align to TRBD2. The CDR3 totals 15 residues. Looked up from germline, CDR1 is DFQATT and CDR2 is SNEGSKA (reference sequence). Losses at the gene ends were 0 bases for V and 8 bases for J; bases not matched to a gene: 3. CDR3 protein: CSAREPGLAGDEQFF. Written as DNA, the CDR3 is TGCAGTGCTAGAGAGCCGGGACTAGCGGGGGATGAGCAGTTCTTC.

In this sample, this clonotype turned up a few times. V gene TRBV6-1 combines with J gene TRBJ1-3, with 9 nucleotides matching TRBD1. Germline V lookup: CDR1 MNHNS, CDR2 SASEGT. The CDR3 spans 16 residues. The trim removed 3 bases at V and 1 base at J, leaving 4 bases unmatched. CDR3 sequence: CASSDPTGGSGNTIYF. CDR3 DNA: TGTGCCAGCAGTGACCCGACAGGGGGATCTGGAAACACCATATATTTT.

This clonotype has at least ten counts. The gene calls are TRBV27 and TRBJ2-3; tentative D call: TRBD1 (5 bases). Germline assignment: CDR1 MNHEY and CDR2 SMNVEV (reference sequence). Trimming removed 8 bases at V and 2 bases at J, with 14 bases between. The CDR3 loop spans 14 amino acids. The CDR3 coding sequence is TGTGCCAGCGGTACAGGTAGCCCCACAGATACGCAGTATTTT. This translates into CASGTGSPTDTQYF.

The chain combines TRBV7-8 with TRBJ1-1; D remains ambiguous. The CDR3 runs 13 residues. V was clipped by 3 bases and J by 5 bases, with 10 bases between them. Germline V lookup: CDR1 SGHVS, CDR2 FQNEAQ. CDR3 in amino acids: CASSLNGRTEAFF. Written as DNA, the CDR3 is TGTGCCAGCAGCTTGAACGGGAGAACTGAAGCTTTCTTT.